This T cell receptor beta chain was recorded in a study of cytomegalovirus exposure and HLA in healthy donors. Overall study findings and caveats: Later genetic work tied a missense DCLRE1C variant to beta-chain V and J trimming. At a 0.05 false discovery rate, a later analysis found some 17,000 TCR beta sequences to be associated with HLA alleles.

This PCR relied on a set of 60 Vbeta primers and 13 Jbeta primers. Using immunoSEQ multiplex PCR, the repertoire was profiled, and TCRdb retains in-frame clones only, with some absent. The repertoire consists of about 83,000 clones, with 78% occurring once and the leading ten covering approximately 5.6%. Concerning this clone: Its antigen is undetermined.

The V gene end was trimmed by 6 bases and the J gene end by 3 bases; junction bases not matched to a gene: 3. Germline V gene data show CDR1 as SEHNR and CDR2 as FQNEAQ (reference sequence). The CDR3 consists of 13 residues. This clonotype was obtained from a man aged 18 to 29 in good health and CMV-seropositive. The specimen sequenced was PBMCs. V gene TRBV7-9 combines with J gene TRBJ2-7; 9 nucleotides align to TRBD2. CDR3 sequence (DNA): TGTGCCAGCAGTCTAGCGGGAATCTACGAGCAGTACTTC. Translated, it gives CASSLAGIYEQYF.